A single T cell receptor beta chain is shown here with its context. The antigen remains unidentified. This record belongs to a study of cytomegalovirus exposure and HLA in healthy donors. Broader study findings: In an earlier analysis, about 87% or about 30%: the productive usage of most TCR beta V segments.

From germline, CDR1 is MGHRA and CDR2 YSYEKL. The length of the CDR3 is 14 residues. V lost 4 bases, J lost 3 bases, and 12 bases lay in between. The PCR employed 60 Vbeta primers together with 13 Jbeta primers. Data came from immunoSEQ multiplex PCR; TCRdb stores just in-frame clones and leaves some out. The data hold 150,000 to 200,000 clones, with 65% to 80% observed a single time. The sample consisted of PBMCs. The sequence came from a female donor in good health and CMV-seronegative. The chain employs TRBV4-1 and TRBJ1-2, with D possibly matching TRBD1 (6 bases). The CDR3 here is CASSPQQGDYGYTF. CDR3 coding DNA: TGCGCCAGCAGCCCGCAACAGGGAGACTATGGCTACACCTTC.